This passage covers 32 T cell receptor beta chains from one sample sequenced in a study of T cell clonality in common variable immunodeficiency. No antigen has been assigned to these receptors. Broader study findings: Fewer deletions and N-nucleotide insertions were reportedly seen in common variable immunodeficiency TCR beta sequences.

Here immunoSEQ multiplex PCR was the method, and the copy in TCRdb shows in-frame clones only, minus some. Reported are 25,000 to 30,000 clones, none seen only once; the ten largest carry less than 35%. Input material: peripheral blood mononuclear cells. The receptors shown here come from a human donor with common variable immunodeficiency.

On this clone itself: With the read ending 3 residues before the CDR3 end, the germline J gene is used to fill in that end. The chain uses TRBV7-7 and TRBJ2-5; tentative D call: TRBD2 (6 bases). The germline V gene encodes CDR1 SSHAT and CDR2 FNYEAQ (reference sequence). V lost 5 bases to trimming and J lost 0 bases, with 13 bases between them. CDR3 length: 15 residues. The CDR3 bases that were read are TGTGCCAGCAGCCCGATCGGAGGGGACCAAGAGACC. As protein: CASSPIGGDQET. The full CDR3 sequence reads CASSPIGGDQETQYF.

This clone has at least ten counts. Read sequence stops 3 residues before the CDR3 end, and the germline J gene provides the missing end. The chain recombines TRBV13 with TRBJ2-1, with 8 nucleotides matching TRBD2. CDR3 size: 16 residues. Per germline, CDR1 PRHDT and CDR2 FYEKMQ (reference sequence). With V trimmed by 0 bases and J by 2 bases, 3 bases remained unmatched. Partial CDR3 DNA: TGTGCCAGCAGCTTAGGACGGGGGGGGACCTACAATGAG. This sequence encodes CASSLGRGGTYNE. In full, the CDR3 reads CASSLGRGGTYNEQFF.

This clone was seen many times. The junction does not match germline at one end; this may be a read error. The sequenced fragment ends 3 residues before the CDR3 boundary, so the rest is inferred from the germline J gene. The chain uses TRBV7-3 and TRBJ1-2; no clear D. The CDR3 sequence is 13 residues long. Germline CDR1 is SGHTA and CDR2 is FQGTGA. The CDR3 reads CASSLTPEYGYTF. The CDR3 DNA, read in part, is TGTGCCAGCAGCCTAACCCCAGAGTATGGC.

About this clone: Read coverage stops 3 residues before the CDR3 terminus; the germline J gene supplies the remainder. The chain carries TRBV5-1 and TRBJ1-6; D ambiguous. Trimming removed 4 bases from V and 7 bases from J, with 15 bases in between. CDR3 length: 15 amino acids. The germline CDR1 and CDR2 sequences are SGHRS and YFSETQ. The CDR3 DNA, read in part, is TGCGCCAGCAGCGCCGAGGGCCCAATAAATTCACCC. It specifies CASSAEGPINSP. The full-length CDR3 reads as CASSAEGPINSPLHF.

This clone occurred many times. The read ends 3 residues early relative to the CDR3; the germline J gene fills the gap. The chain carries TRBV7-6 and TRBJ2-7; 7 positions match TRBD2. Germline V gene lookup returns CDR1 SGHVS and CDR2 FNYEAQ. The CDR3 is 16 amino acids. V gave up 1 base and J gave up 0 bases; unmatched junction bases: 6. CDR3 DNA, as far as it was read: TGTGCCAGCAGCTTAGGGGGAGCGGGACCCTCCTACGAG. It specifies CASSLGGAGPSYE. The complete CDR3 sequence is CASSLGGAGPSYEQYF.

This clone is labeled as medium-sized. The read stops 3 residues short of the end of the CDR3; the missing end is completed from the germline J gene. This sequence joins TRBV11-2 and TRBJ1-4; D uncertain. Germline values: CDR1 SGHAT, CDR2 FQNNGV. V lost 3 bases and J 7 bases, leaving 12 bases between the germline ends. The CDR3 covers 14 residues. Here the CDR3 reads CASSLWTDTEKLFF. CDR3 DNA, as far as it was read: TGTGCCAGCAGCTTGTGGACTGACACTGAAAAA.

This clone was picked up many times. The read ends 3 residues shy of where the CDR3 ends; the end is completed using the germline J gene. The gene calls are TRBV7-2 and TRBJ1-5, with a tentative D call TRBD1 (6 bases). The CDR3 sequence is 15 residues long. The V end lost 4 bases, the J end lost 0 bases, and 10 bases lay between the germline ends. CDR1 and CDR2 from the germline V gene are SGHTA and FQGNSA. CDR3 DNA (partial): TGTGCCAGCAGCTACGACAGGATTAGCAATCAGCCC. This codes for CASSYDRISNQP. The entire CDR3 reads CASSYDRISNQPQHF.

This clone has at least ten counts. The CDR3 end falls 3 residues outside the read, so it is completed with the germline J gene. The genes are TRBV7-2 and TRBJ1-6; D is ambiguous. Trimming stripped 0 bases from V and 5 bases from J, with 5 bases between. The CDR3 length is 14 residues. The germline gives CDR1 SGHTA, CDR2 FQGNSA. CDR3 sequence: CASSLARDNSPLHF. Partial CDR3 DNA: TGTGCCAGCAGCTTAGCCCGGGATAATTCACCC.

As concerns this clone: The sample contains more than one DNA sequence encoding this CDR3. This CDR3 is CAWSEHRGANEKLFF. The CDR3 bases that were read are TGTGCCTGGAGTGAGCACAGGGGTGCTAATGAAAAA. This chain connects TRBV30 to TRBJ1-4; 7 nucleotides align to TRBD1. The read terminates 3 residues before the CDR3 end, so the remaining end is supplied by the germline J gene. The CDR3 contains 15 residues. CDR1 GTSNPN and CDR2 SVGIG come from the germline V gene (reference sequence). Trimming cost V 1 base and J 3 bases; bases outside gene matches: 5. Filled out from reference TRBV30 and TRBJ1-4, the complete variable domain reads SQTIHQWPATLVQPVGSPLSLECTVEGTSNPNLYWYRQAAGRGLQLLFYSVGIGQISSEVPQNLSASRPQDRQFILSSKKLLLSDSGFYLCAWSEHRGANEKLFFGSGTQLSVL.

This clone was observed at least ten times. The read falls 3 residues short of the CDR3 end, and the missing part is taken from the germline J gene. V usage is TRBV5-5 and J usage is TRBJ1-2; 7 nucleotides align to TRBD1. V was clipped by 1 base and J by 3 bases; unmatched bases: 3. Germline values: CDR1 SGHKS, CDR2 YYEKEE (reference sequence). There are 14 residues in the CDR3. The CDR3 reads CASSLRGGDYGYTF. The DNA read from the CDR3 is TGTGCCAGCAGCTTGAGAGGGGGCGACTATGGC.

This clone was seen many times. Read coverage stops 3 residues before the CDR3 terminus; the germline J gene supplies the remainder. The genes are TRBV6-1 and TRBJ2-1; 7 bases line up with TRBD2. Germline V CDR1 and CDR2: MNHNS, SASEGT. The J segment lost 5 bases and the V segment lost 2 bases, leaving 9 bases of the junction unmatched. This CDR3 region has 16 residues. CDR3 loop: CASSEWRLAIDNEQFF. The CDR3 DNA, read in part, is TGTGCCAGCAGTGAATGGAGACTAGCTATCGACAATGAG.

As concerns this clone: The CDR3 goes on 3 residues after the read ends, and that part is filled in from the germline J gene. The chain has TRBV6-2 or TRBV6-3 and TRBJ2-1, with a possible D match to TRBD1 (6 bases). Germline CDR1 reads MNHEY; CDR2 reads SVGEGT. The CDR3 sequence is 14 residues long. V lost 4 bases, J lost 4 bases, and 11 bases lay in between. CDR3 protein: CASSWTERYNEQFF. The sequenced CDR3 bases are TGTGCCAGCAGTTGGACAGAACGATACAATGAG.

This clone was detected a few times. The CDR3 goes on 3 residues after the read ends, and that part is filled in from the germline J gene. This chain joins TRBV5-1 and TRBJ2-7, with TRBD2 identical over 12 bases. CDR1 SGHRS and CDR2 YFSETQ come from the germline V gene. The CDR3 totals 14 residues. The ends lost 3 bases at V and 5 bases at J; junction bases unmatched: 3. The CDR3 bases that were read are TGCGCCAGCAGCTCTAGCGGGGGGGCCGACGAG. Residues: CASSSSGGADE. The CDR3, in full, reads CASSSSGGADEQYF.

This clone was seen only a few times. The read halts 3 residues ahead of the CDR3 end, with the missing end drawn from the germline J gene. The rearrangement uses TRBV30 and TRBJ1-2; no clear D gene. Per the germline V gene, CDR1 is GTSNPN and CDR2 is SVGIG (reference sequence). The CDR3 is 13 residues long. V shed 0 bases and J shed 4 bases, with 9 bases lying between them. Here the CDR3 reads CAWSVKAIYGYTF. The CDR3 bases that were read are TGTGCCTGGAGTGTAAAGGCAATCTATGGC.

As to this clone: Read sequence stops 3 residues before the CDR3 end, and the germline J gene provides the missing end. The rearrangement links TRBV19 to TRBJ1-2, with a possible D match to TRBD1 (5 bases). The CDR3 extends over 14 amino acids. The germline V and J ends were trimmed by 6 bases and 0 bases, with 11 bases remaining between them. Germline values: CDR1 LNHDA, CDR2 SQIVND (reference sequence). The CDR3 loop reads CASSQGSANYGYTF. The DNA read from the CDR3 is TGTGCCAGTAGCCAGGGATCAGCTAACTATGGC.

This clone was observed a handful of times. The chain's CDR3 is CASKKQGAAQETQYF. The CDR3 DNA, read in part, is TGTGCCAGCAAGAAACAGGGGGCCGCACAAGAGACC. J is TRBJ2-5 and V is TRBV6-2 or TRBV6-3; 9 positions agree with TRBD1. The CDR3 extends 3 residues past the end of the read, so its final part is completed from the germline J gene. The CDR3 sequence is 15 residues long. V dropped 7 bases and J dropped 2; count of bases not matched to a gene: 8. From germline, CDR1 is MNHEY and CDR2 SVGEGT.

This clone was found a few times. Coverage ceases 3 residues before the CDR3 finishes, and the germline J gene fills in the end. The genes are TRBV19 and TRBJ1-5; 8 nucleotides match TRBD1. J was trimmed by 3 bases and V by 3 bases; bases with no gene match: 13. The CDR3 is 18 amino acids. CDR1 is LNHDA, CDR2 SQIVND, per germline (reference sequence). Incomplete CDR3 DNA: TGTGCCAGTAGTATCTGGGTAGCAGGGGGCTCGGACAATCAGCCC. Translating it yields CASSIWVAGGSDNQP. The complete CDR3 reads CASSIWVAGGSDNQPQHF. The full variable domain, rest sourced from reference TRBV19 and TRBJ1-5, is DGGITQSPKYLFRKEGQNVTLSCEQNLNHDAMYWYRQDPGQGLRLIYYSQIVNDFQKGDIAEGYSVSREKKESFPLTVTSAQKNPTAFYLCASSIWVAGGSDNQPQHFGDGTRLSIL.

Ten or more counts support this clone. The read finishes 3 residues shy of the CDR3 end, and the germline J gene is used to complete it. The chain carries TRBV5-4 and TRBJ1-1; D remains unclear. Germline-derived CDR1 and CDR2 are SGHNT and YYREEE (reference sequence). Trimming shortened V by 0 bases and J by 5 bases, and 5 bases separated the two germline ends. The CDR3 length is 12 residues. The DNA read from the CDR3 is TGTGCCAGCAGCTTGGATCGGACTGAA. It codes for CASSLDRTE. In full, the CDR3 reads CASSLDRTEAFF.

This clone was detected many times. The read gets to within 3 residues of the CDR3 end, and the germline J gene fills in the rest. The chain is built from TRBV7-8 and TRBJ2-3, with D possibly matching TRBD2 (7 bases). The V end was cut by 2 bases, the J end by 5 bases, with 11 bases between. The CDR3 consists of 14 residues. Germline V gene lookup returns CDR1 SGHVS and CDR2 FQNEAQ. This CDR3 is CASSLPGGGDTQYF. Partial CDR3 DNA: TGTGCCAGCAGCTTACCGGGGGGCGGAGATACG.

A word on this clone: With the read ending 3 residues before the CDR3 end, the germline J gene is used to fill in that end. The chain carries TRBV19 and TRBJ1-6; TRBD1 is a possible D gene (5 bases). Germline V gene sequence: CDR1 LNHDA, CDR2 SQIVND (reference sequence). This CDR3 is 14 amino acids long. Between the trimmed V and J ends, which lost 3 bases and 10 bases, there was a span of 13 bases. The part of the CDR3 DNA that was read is TGTGCCAGTAGTATCTGGCAGGGAAAATCACCC. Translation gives CASSIWQGKSP. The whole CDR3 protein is CASSIWQGKSPLHF.

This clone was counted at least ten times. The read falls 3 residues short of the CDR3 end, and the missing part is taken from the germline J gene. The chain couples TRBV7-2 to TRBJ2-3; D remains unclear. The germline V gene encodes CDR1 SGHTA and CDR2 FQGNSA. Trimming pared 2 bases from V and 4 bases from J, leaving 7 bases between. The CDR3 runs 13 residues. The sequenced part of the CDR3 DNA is TGTGCCAGCAGCTTACTGGGCCCAGATACG. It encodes CASSLLGPDT. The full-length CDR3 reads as CASSLLGPDTQYF.

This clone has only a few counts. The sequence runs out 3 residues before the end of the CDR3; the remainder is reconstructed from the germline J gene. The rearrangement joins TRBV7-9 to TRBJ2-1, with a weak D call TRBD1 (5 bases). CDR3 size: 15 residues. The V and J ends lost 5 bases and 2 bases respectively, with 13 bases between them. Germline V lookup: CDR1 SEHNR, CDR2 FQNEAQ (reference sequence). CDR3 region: CASSPPGSTYNEQFF. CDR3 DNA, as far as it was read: TGTGCCAGCAGCCCTCCAGGGTCAACCTACAATGAG.

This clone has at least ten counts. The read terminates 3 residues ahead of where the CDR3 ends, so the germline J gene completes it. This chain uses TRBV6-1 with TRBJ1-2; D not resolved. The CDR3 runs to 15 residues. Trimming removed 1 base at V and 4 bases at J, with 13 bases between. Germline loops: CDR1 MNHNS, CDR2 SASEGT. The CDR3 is CASSEGESTLYGYTF. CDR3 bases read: TGTGCCAGCAGTGAAGGAGAGAGCACCCTCTATGGC.

The CDR3 region is CASSKNVGPGNTIYF. The sequenced CDR3 bases are TGTGCCAGCAGCAAAAATGTAGGGCCTGGAAACACC. The V gene is TRBV7-6, the J gene TRBJ1-3; no reliable D call. The read terminates 3 residues ahead of where the CDR3 ends, so the germline J gene completes it. The CDR3 runs to 15 residues. Germline V lookup: CDR1 SGHVS, CDR2 FNYEAQ. Trimming cost V 5 bases and J 2 bases, with 13 bases left between them. The complete variable domain, with remaining parts taken from reference TRBV7-6 and TRBJ1-3, reads GAGVSQSPRYKVTKRGQDVALRCDPISGHVSLYWYRQALGQGPEFLTYFNYEAQQDKSGLPNDRFSAERPEGSISTLTIQRTEQRDSAMYRCASSKNVGPGNTIYFGEGSWLTVV.

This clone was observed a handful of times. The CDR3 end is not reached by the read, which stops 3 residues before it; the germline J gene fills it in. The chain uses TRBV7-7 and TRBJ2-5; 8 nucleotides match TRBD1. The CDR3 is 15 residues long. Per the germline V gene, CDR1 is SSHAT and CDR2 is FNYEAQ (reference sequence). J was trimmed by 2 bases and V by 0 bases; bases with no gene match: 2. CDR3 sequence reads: CASSLAGQGQETQYF. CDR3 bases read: TGTGCCAGCAGCTTAGCTGGACAGGGACAAGAGACC.

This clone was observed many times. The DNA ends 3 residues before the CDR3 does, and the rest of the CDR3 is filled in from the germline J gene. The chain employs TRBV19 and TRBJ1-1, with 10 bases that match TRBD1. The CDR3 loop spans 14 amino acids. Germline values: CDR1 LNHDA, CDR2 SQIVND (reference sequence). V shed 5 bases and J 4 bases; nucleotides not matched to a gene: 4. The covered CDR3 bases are TGTGCCAGTAGTCCGCGGACAGGGGGCACTGAA. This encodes CASSPRTGGTE. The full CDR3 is CASSPRTGGTEAFF.

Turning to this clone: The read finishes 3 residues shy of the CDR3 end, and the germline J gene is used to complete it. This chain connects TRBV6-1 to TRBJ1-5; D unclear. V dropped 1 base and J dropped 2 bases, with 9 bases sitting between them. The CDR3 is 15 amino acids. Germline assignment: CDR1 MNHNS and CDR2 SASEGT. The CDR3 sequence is CASSEGGLGNQPQHF. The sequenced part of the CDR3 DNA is TGTGCCAGCAGTGAAGGTGGGCTGGGCAATCAGCCC.

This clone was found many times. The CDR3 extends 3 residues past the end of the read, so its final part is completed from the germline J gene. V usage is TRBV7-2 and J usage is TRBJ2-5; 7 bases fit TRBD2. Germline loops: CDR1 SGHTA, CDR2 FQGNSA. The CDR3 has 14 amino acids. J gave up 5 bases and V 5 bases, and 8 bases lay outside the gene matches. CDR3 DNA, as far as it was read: TGTGCCAGCAGCGTGGGGGGGGGTAGGGAGACC. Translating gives CASSVGGGRET. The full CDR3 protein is CASSVGGGRETQYF.

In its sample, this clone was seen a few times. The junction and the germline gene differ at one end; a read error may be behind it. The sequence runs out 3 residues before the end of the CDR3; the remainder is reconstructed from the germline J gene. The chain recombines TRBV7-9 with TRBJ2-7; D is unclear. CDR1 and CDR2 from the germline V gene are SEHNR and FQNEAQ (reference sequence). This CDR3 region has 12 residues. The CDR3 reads CSSSPSGYEQYF. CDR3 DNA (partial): TGTTCCAGCAGCCCCTCCGGGTACGAG.

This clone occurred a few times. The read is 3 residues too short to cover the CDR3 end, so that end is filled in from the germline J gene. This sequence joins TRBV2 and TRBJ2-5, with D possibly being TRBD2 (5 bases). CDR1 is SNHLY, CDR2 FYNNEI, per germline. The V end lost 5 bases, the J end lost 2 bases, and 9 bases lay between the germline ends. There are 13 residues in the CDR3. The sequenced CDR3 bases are TGTGCCAGCAGTCGCCAGCGGCAAGAGACC. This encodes CASSRQRQET. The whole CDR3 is CASSRQRQETQYF. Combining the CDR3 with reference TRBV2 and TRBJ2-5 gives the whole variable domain EPEVTQTPSHQVTQMGQEVILRCVPISNHLYFYWYRQILGQKVEFLVSFYNNEISEKSEIFDDQFSVERPDGSNFTLKIRSTKLEDSAMYFCASSRQRQETQYFGPGTRLLVL.

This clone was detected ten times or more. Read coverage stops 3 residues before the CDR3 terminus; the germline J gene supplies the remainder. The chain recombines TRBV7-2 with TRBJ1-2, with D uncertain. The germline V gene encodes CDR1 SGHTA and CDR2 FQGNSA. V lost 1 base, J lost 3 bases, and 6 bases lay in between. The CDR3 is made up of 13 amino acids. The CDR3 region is CASSLGQDYGYTF. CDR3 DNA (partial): TGTGCCAGCAGCTTAGGGCAGGACTATGGC.

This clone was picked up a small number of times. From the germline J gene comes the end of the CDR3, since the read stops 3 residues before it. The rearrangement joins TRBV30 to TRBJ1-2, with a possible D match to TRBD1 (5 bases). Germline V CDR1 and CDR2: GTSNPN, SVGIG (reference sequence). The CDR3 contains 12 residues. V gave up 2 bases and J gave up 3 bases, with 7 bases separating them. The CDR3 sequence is CAWSSGDYGYTF. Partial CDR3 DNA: TGTGCCTGGAGTTCGGGGGACTATGGC.